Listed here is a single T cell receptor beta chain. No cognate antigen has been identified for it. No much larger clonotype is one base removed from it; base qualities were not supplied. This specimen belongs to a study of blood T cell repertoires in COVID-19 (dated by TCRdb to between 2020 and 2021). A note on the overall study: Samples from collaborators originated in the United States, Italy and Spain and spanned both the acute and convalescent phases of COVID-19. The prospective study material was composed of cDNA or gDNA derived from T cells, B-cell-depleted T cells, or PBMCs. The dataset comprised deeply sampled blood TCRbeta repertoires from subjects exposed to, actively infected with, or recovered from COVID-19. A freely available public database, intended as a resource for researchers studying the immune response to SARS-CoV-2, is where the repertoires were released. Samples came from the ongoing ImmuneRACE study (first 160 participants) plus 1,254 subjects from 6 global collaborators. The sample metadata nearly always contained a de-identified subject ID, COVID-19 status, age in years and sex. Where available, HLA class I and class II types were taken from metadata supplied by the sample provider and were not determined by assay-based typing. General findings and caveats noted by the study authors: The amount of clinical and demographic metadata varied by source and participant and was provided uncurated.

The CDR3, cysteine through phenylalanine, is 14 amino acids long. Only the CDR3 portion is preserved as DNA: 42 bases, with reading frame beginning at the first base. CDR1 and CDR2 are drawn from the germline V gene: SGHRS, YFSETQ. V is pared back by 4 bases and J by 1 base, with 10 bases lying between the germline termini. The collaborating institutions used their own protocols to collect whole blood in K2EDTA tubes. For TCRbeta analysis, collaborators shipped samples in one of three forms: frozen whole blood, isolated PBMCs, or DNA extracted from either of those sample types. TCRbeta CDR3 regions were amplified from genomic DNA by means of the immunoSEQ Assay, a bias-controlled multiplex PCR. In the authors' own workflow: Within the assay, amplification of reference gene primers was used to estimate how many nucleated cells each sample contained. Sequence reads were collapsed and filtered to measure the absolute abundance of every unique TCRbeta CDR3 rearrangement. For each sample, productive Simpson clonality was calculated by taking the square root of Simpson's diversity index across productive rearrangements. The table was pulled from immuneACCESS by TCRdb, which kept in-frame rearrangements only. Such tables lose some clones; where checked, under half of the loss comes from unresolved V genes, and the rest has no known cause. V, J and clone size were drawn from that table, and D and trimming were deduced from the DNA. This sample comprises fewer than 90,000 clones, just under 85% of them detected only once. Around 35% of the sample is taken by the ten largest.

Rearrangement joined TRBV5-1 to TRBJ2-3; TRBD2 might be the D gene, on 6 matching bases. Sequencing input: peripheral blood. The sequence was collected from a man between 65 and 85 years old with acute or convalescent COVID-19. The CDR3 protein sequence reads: CASSPGGGTDTQYF. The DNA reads TGCGCCAGCAGCCCCGGCGGGGGCACAGATACGCAGTATTTT.